These 12 T cell receptor beta chains originate from one sample sequenced in a study of blood T cells in healthy people across ages. Next came a second PCR, run for roughly 6 to 11 cycles, which used a sample-barcoded 5' primer along with a J-beta primer mix. Each CDR3 protein is one row after TCRdb ran MiXCR on the 5' RACE reads. The sample holds 1,100,000 or so distinct CDR3 sequences, more than 40% seen once. Sequencing input: blood. Receptor source: a woman in her sixties in good health.

V and J are TRBV24-1 and TRBJ2-3; 9 bases align to TRBD1. The CDR3 is 13 amino acids. CDR1 KGHDR and CDR2 SFDVKD come from the germline V gene. Germline trimming cut 9 bases from V and 5 bases from J; bases unmatched to any gene: 5. The CDR3 region is CATDTGGRDTQYF. For the CDR3, the DNA is TGTGCCACCGATACAGGGGGCAGAGATACGCAGTATTTT.

This clonotype came up a few times. The gene calls are TRBV25-1 and TRBJ1-5; TRBD1 is a possible D gene (6 bases). Trimming removed 6 bases from V and 2 bases from J, with 8 bases in between. Germline-derived CDR1 and CDR2 are MGHDK and SYGVNS. CDR3 length: 13 amino acids. The DNA of the CDR3 is TGTGCCAGCAGAGGACAGCGCAATCAGCCCCAGCATTTT. The encoded protein is CASRGQRNQPQHF.

Only a few counts were recorded for this clonotype. CDR3 in amino acids: CASSVGTGNEQFF. CDR3 nucleotide sequence: TGCGCCAGCAGCGTCGGGACAGGGAATGAGCAGTTCTTC. The chain couples TRBV5-1 to TRBJ2-1, with 9 bases that match TRBD1. CDR3 length: 13 residues. The germline gives CDR1 SGHRS, CDR2 YFSETQ. Trimming removed 4 bases from V and 7 bases from J; junction bases left unmatched: 3.

The CDR3 loop reads CASSQGQGILKNTEAFF. The CDR3 DNA sequence: TGTGCCAGCAGCCAAGGACAGGGGATTTTGAAGAACACTGAAGCTTTCTTT. J is TRBJ1-1 and V is TRBV7-9; 9 positions match TRBD1. Per the germline V gene, CDR1 is SEHNR and CDR2 is FQNEAQ (reference sequence). The CDR3 extends over 17 amino acids. V was pared by 5 bases and J by 1 base, with 11 bases of the junction left unmatched.

This clonotype was recorded once. The V gene is TRBV7-9, the J gene TRBJ2-3, with D hard to call. CDR3 length: 15 amino acids. Trimming took 8 bases from V and 6 from J, leaving 21 bases between them. The germline gives CDR1 SEHNR, CDR2 FQNEAQ (reference sequence). This chain's CDR3 is CASGEGEALRDTQYF. CDR3 in DNA: TGTGCCAGCGGCGAAGGTGAAGCTCTCAGGGATACGCAGTATTTT.

This chain links TRBV6-2 or TRBV6-3 with TRBJ2-1; TRBD2 agrees at 10 bases. CDR1 and CDR2 from the germline V gene are MNHEY and SVGEGT. V trimming: 1 base; J trimming: 6 bases; junction bases outside the gene matches: 6. The length of the CDR3 is 16 residues. The CDR3 region is CASSYFRTSGLNEQFF. Written as DNA, the CDR3 is TGTGCCAGCAGTTACTTCAGGACTAGCGGACTCAATGAGCAGTTCTTC.

This clonotype came up many times. The DNA for the CDR3 is TGTGCCAGCAGCTTACAGGGGAGCACAGATACGCAGTATTTT. Protein sequence: CASSLQGSTDTQYF. This chain uses TRBV7-2 with TRBJ2-3; tentatively, D is TRBD1 (6 bases). Germline V CDR1 and CDR2: SGHTA, FQGNSA. V shed 2 bases and J shed 0 bases, with 6 bases lying between them. This CDR3 is 14 amino acids long.

A few counts support this clonotype. The J gene is TRBJ1-5, the V gene TRBV12-5; D is unclear. Per the germline V gene, CDR1 is LGHNT and CDR2 is FRNRAP. V was cut by 3 bases and J by 0 bases, with 3 bases left in between. The CDR3 length is 13 residues. The CDR3 here is CASGFRSNQPQHF. CDR3 nucleotide sequence: TGTGCTAGTGGTTTTCGTAGCAATCAGCCCCAGCATTTT.

The rearrangement links TRBV15 to TRBJ2-5, with D possibly TRBD2 on 6 matching bases. This CDR3 region has 14 residues. Trimming cost V 3 bases and J 11 bases, with 19 bases left between them. CDR1 LNHNV and CDR2 YYDKDF come from the germline V gene (reference sequence). The CDR3 protein is CATSSGSGNNEQYF. The CDR3 nucleotides read TGTGCCACCAGCAGCGGGAGTGGGAACAATGAGCAGTACTTC.

The chain combines TRBV2 with TRBJ2-5; D not certain. CDR3 length: 13 amino acids. Germline-derived CDR1 and CDR2 are SNHLY and FYNNEI. The ends were cut back, 9 bases at V and 4 bases at J, with 15 bases in the middle. The CDR3 protein is CARPLLGLETQYF. The DNA for the CDR3 is TGTGCCAGACCCCTTCTAGGGTTAGAGACCCAGTACTTC.

The J gene is TRBJ2-7, the V gene TRBV6-2 or TRBV6-3, with D tentatively TRBD1 (6 bases). CDR1 is MNHEY and CDR2 is SVGEGT in the germline V gene. The length of the CDR3 is 14 residues. V lost 11 bases to trimming and J lost 0 bases, with 17 bases between them. As DNA, the CDR3 is TGTGCCGGCACCAGAGGACAGCTCTCCTACGAGCAGTACTTC. Its protein is CAGTRGQLSYEQYF.

CDR3 DNA: TGCAGTGCTCCAATCACAGATACGCAGTATTTT. It encodes CSAPITDTQYF. The chain has TRBV20-1 and TRBJ2-3; D remains unclear. Germline-derived CDR1 and CDR2 are DFQATT and SNEGSKA (reference sequence). The CDR3 covers 11 residues. The V gene lost 5 bases and the J gene lost 2 bases, with 5 bases spanning the gap.